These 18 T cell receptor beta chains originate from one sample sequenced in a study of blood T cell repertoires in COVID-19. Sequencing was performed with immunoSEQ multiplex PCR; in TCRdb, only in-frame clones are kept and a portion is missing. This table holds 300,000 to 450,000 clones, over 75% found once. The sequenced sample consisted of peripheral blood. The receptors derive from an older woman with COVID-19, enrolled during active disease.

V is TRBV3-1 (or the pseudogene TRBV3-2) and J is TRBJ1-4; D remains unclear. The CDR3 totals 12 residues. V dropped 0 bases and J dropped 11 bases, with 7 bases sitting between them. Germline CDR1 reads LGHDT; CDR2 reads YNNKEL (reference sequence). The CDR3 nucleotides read TGTGCCAGCAGCCAAGATCTGAGGAAACTGTTTTTT. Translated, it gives CASSQDLRKLFF.

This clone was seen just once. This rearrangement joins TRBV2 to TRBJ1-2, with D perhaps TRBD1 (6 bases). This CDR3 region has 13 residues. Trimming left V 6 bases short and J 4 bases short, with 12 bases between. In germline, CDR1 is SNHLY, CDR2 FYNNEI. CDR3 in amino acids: CASRGDIPYGYTF. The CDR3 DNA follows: TGTGCCAGCAGGGGGGACATCCCCTATGGCTACACCTTC.

The CDR3 is CASSQTGVGANVLTF. In nucleotides, the CDR3 is TGTGCCAGCAGCCAGACAGGGGTCGGGGCCAACGTCCTGACTTTC. The J gene is TRBJ2-6, the V gene TRBV14; 8 bases align to TRBD1. After removal of 3 bases from V and 4 bases from J, the junction contained 2 bases not matched to a gene. The CDR3 spans 15 residues. CDR1 and CDR2 (germline): SGHDN, FVKESK.

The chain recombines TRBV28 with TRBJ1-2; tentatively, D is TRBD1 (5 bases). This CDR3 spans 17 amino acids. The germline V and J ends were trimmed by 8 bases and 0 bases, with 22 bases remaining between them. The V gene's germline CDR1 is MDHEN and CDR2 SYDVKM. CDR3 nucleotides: TGTGCCAGCGTCCCAGGAGGGGCCTCCTCAGCTAACTATGGCTACACCTTC. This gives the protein CASVPGGASSANYGYTF.

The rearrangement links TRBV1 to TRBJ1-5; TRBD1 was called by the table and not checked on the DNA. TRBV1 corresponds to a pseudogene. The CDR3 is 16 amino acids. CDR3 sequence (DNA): TGCACCAGCAGCCAAGAAATGACAACAGGGTCTGGGCCCCAGCATTTT. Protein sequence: CTSSQEMTTGSGPQHF.

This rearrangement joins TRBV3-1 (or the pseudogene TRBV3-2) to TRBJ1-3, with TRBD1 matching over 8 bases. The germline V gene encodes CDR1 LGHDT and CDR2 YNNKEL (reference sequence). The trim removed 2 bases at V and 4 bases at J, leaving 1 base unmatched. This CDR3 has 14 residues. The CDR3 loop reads CASSQRTGGNTIYF. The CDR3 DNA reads TGTGCCAGCAGCCAAAGGACAGGGGGAAACACCATATATTTT.

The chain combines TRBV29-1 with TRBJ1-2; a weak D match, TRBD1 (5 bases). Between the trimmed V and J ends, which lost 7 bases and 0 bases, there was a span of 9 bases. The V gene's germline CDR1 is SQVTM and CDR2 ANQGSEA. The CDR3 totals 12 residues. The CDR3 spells CSARTTNYGYTF. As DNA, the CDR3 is TGCAGCGCCCGGACAACTAACTATGGCTACACCTTC.

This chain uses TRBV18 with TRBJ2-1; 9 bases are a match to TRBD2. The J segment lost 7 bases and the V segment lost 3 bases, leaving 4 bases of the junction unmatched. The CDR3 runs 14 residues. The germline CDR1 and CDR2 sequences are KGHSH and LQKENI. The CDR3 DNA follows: TGTGCCAGCTCACCTAGCGGGGGAGTGAATGAGCAGTTCTTC. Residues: CASSPSGGVNEQFF.

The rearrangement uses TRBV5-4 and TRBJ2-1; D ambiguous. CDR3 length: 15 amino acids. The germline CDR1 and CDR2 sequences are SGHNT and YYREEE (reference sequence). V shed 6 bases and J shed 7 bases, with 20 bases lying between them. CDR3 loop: CASIPVPGKRNEQFF. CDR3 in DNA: TGTGCCAGCATCCCGGTACCGGGTAAGAGGAATGAGCAGTTCTTC.

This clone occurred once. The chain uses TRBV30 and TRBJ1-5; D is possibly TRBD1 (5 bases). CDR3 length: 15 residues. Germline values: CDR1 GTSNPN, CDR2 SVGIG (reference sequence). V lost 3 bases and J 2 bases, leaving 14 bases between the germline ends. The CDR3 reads CAWRGGLTGNQPQHF. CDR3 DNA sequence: TGTGCCTGGAGGGGGGGACTAACCGGCAATCAGCCCCAGCATTTT.

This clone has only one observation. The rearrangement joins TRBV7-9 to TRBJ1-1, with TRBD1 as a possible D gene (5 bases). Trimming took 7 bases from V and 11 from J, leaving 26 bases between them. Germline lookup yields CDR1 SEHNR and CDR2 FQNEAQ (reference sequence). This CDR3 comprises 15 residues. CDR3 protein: CASIRGGAPAGEAFF. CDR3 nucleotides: TGTGCCAGCATCAGAGGCGGGGCCCCGGCCGGGGAGGCTTTCTTT.

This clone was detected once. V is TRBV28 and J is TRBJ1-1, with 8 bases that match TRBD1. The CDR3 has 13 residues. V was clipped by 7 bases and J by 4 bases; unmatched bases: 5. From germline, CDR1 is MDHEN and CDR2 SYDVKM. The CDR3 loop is CASIGQGFTEAFF. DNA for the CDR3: TGTGCCAGCATCGGACAGGGTTTCACTGAAGCTTTCTTT.

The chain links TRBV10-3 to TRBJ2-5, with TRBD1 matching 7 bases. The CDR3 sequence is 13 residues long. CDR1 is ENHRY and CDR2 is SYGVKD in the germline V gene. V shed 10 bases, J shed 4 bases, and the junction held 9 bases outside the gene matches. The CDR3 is CATKDGTAETQYF. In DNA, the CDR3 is TGTGCCACTAAAGACGGGACAGCAGAGACCCAGTACTTC.

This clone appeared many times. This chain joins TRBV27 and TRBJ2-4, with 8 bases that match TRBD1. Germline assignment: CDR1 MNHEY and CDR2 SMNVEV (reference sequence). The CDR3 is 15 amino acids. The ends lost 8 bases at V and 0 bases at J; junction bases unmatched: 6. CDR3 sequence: CASARTGLAKNIQYF. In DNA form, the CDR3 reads TGTGCCAGCGCCCGGACAGGGCTAGCCAAAAACATTCAGTACTTC.

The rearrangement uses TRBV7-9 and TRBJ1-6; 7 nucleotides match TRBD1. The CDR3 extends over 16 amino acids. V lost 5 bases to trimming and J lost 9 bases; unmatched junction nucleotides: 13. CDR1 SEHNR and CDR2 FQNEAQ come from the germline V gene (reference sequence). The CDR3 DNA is TGTGCCAGCAGCCCCACTGGTCGAGGGGGCTTTTCACCCCTCCACTTT. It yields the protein CASSPTGRGGFSPLHF.

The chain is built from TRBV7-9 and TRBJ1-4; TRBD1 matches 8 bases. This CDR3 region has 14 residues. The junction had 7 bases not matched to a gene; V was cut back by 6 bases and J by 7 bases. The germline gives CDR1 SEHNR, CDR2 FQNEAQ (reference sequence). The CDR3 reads CASRQGALGEKLFF. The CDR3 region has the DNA TGTGCCAGCAGGCAGGGGGCCCTTGGTGAAAAACTGTTTTTT. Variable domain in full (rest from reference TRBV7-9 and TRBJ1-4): DTGVSQNPRHKITKRGQNVTFRCDPISEHNRLYWYRQTLGQGPEFLTYFQNEAQLEKSRLLSDRFSAERPKGSFSTLEIQRTEQGDSAMYLCASRQGALGEKLFFGSGTQLSVL.

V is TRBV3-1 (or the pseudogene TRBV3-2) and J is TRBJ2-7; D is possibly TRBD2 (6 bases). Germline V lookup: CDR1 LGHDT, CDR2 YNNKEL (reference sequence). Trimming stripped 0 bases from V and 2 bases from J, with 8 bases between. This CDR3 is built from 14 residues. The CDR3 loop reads CASSQDSSAYEQYF. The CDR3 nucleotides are TGTGCCAGCAGCCAAGATTCTAGCGCCTACGAGCAGTACTTC.

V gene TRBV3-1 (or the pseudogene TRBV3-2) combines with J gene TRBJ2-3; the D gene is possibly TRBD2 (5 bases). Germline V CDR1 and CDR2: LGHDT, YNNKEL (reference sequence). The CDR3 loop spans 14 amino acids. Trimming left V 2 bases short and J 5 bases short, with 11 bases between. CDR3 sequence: CASSQIISGDTQYF. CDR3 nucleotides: TGTGCCAGCAGCCAAATAATAAGCGGAGATACGCAGTATTTT.